Following are 32 T cell receptor beta chains from one sample sequenced in a study of cytomegalovirus exposure and HLA in healthy donors. Use of 60 Vbeta and 13 Jbeta primers characterized the PCR. Sequenced by immunoSEQ multiplex PCR; TCRdb stores in-frame clones only, minus some. The repertoire holds roughly 100,000 clones, with about 80% as singletons. The specimen was PBMCs. These receptor sequences come from a man aged 25 to 40 in good health and CMV-seronegative.

The chain is built from TRBV28 and TRBJ1-1; D perhaps matches TRBD1 (6 bases). The V gene lost 5 bases and the J gene lost 10 bases, with 23 bases spanning the gap. Germline-derived CDR1 and CDR2 are MDHEN and SYDVKM. The CDR3 contains 15 residues. The CDR3 bases are TGTGCCAGCAGTCAACCACAGGGACCCTCGTCTGGAGCTTTCTTT. Protein product: CASSQPQGPSSGAFF.

The chain has TRBV6-1 and TRBJ1-2; 9 bases agree with TRBD1. Looked up from germline, CDR1 is MNHNS and CDR2 is SASEGT. V shed 3 bases and J 8 bases; nucleotides not matched to a gene: 4. CDR3 size: 13 residues. The CDR3 DNA reads TGTGCCAGCAGTGACGGGACAGGGATAGGCTACACCTTC. It codes for CASSDGTGIGYTF.

The chain carries TRBV27 and TRBJ1-5; D call uncertain. This CDR3 has 12 amino acids. Germline values: CDR1 MNHEY, CDR2 SMNVEV (reference sequence). V was cut by 3 bases and J by 5 bases, with 5 bases left in between. The CDR3 reads CASSFIDQPQHF. Written as DNA, the CDR3 is TGTGCCAGCAGTTTTATTGATCAGCCCCAGCATTTT.

V gene TRBV4-3 combines with J gene TRBJ1-1, with D unresolved. CDR1 is LGHNA and CDR2 is YSLEER in the germline V gene. With 0 bases removed from V and 5 bases from J, the gap between germline ends came to 13 bases. The CDR3 has 15 residues. This chain's CDR3 is CASSQEYGVTTEAFF. DNA for the CDR3: TGCGCCAGCAGCCAAGAATACGGGGTAACAACTGAAGCTTTCTTT.

V is TRBV5-4 and J is TRBJ2-7, with 9 bases aligning to TRBD1. The V and J ends lost 2 bases and 2 bases, in that order; junction bases with no gene match: 5. This CDR3 region has 15 residues. Germline loops: CDR1 SGHNT, CDR2 YYREEE (reference sequence). The CDR3 sequence is CASSLGQGRAYEQYF. Here the CDR3 DNA reads TGTGCCAGCAGCTTAGGACAGGGGAGGGCCTACGAGCAGTACTTC.

This rearrangement joins TRBV28 to TRBJ1-5; the D gene is possibly TRBD1 (6 bases). V lost 4 bases to trimming and J lost 7 bases, with 11 bases between them. CDR1 MDHEN and CDR2 SYDVKM come from the germline V gene. There are 13 residues in the CDR3. In DNA form, the CDR3 reads TGTGCCAGCAGTTCACAGGGTTACCAGCCCCAGCATTTT. Translating gives CASSSQGYQPQHF. Variable domain in full (rest from reference TRBV28 and TRBJ1-5): DVKVTQSSRYLVKRTGEKVFLECVQDMDHENMFWYRQDPGLGLRLIYFSYDVKMKEKGDIPEGYSVSREKKERFSLILESASTNQTSMYLCASSSQGYQPQHFGDGTRLSIL.

Only a few counts were recorded for this clone. The chain uses TRBV19 and TRBJ1-4; TRBD1 might be the D (6 bases). The V and J ends lost 5 bases and 5 bases respectively, with 12 bases between them. This CDR3 spans 14 amino acids. Germline V gene lookup returns CDR1 LNHDA and CDR2 SQIVND (reference sequence). In DNA form, the CDR3 reads TGTGCCAGTAGTGACCGACAGGCGAATGAAAAACTGTTTTTT. Its translation is CASSDRQANEKLFF. The complete variable domain, with remaining parts taken from reference TRBV19 and TRBJ1-4, reads DGGITQSPKYLFRKEGQNVTLSCEQNLNHDAMYWYRQDPGQGLRLIYYSQIVNDFQKGDIAEGYSVSREKKESFPLTVTSAQKNPTAFYLCASSDRQANEKLFFGSGTQLSVL.

This clone has more than one count but fewer than ten. The chain combines TRBV30 with TRBJ1-2; the D is unclear. The CDR3 sequence is 11 residues long. Trimming cost V 0 bases and J 8 bases, with 7 bases left between them. CDR1 and CDR2 (germline): GTSNPN, SVGIG (reference sequence). Here the CDR3 reads CAWSVSVGYTF. CDR3 DNA sequence: TGTGCCTGGAGTGTATCGGTGGGCTACACCTTC. The full variable domain, with the rest looked up from reference TRBV30 and TRBJ1-2, is SQTIHQWPATLVQPVGSPLSLECTVEGTSNPNLYWYRQAAGRGLQLLFYSVGIGQISSEVPQNLSASRPQDRQFILSSKKLLLSDSGFYLCAWSVSVGYTFGSGTRLTVV.

The gene calls are TRBV28 and TRBJ1-5; TRBD1 might be the D (5 bases). Germline values: CDR1 MDHEN, CDR2 SYDVKM. V was shortened by 5 bases and J by 7 bases, with 21 bases between the two germline ends. The CDR3 extends over 16 amino acids. The CDR3 DNA follows: TGTGCCAGCAGTAAAGTAAGGGGCAGCGTCAGCCAGCCCCAGCATTTT. Its protein is CASSKVRGSVSQPQHF.

This chain joins TRBV6-1 and TRBJ2-1; D is undetermined. V was trimmed by 6 bases and J by 11 bases, leaving 8 bases between them. The CDR3 runs 10 residues. The germline V gene has CDR1 MNHNS and CDR2 SASEGT. CDR3 in amino acids: CASSEAQQFF. The CDR3 DNA follows: TGTGCCAGCAGCGAGGCCCAGCAGTTCTTC.

J is TRBJ2-1 and V is TRBV7-2; 12 bases agree with TRBD2. CDR1 is SGHTA, CDR2 FQGNSA, per germline. This CDR3 region has 15 residues. Losses at the gene ends were 4 bases for V and 4 bases for J; bases not matched to a gene: 2. CDR3 in amino acids: CASSWTSGVYNEQFF. CDR3 sequence (DNA): TGTGCCAGCAGCTGGACTAGCGGGGTGTACAATGAGCAGTTCTTC.

V and J are TRBV5-1 and TRBJ1-4; TRBD1 matches 10 bases. V lost 2 bases, J lost 2 bases, and 3 bases stayed unmatched. The CDR3 totals 16 residues. Looked up from germline, CDR1 is SGHRS and CDR2 is YFSETQ. CDR3 in amino acids: CASSFGQGGTNEKLFF. DNA of the CDR3: TGCGCCAGCAGCTTCGGACAGGGGGGGACTAATGAAAAACTGTTTTTT.

The J gene is TRBJ1-4, the V gene TRBV5-1; 12 positions agree with TRBD1. CDR3 size: 15 residues. V trimming: 4 bases; J trimming: 5 bases; junction bases outside the gene matches: 3. The germline V gene encodes CDR1 SGHRS and CDR2 YFSETQ. The CDR3 loop reads CASSPGTGGNEKLFF. In DNA, the CDR3 is TGCGCCAGCAGCCCAGGGACAGGGGGCAATGAAAAACTGTTTTTT.

Note on this clone: At one of its ends the junction is not consistent with the germline gene, which may arise from a read error. The same CDR3 arises from other DNA sequences in this sample as well. The rearrangement joins TRBV18 to TRBJ2-7; D call uncertain. Per germline, CDR1 KGHSH and CDR2 LQKENI. The CDR3 runs 13 residues. DNA of the CDR3: TGTGCCAGCTCATGGAAGGAGTCCTACGAGCAATACTTC. Protein sequence: CASSWKESYEQYF. Variable domain in full (rest from reference TRBV18 and TRBJ2-7): NAGVMQNPRHLVRRRGQEARLRCSPMKGHSHVYWYRQLPEEGLKFMVYLQKENIIDESGMPKERFSAEFPKEGPSILRIQQVVRGDSAAYFCASSWKESYEQYFGPGTRLTVT.

In its sample, this clone was seen once. Additional DNA sequences in this sample encode the identical CDR3. V is TRBV9 and J is TRBJ2-5, with 10 bases matching TRBD2. The germline V gene has CDR1 SGDLS and CDR2 YYNGEE. The CDR3 spans 14 residues. J was trimmed by 5 bases and V by 2 bases; bases with no gene match: 3. CDR3: CASSVDSGGETQYF. CDR3 nucleotide sequence: TGTGCCAGCAGCGTCGATAGCGGGGGGGAGACCCAGTACTTC.

In this sample, this clone turned up many times. The chain employs TRBV5-1 and TRBJ2-2; 12 positions agree with TRBD2. V was clipped by 0 bases and J by 3 bases; unmatched bases: 0. The germline CDR1 and CDR2 sequences are SGHRS and YFSETQ. This CDR3 region has 16 residues. CDR3 residues: CASSLGTSGDTGELFF. CDR3 DNA: TGCGCCAGCAGCTTGGGGACTAGCGGGGACACCGGGGAGCTGTTTTTT.

The J gene is TRBJ2-1, the V gene TRBV5-1, with 7 bases fitting TRBD1. Losses at the gene ends were 5 bases for V and 4 bases for J; bases not matched to a gene: 6. This CDR3 is 14 amino acids long. Germline V CDR1 and CDR2: SGHRS, YFSETQ. CDR3 sequence: CASSAAGGYNEQFF. The CDR3, as DNA: TGCGCCAGCAGTGCTGCAGGGGGTTACAATGAGCAGTTCTTC.

The chain uses TRBV6-5 and TRBJ2-7; D gene unclear. V lost 0 bases and J 1 base, leaving 13 bases between the germline ends. Germline CDR1 is MNHEY and CDR2 is SVGAGI. The CDR3 sequence is 16 residues long. The CDR3 here is CASSYSSPGSSYEQYF. The CDR3 DNA follows: TGTGCCAGCAGTTACTCGAGCCCAGGCTCTTCCTACGAGCAGTACTTC.

Concerning this clone itself: At the DNA level, this CDR3 is encoded by other sequences in the same sample as well. The chain recombines TRBV5-1 with TRBJ1-5, with a tentative D call TRBD1 (5 bases). Trimming pared 0 bases from V and 2 bases from J, leaving 6 bases between. The CDR3 covers 14 residues. Germline CDR1 and CDR2: SGHRS and YFSETQ. The CDR3 region has the DNA TGCGCCAGCAGCTTGGAAGGGGGCAATCAGCCCCAGCATTTT. Translated: CASSLEGGNQPQHF.

This chain connects TRBV28 to TRBJ1-5; possibly TRBD1 for D (5 bases). With 3 bases removed from V and 2 bases from J, the gap between germline ends came to 8 bases. Germline values: CDR1 MDHEN, CDR2 SYDVKM. The CDR3 is 14 amino acids. The CDR3 protein is CASSLGGGNQPQHF. CDR3 DNA sequence: TGTGCCAGCAGTTTGGGAGGGGGCAATCAGCCCCAGCATTTT.

This clone came up a few times. The chain couples TRBV7-9 to TRBJ2-7; 8 bases fit TRBD1. The junction had 5 bases not matched to a gene; V was cut back by 1 base and J by 3 bases. Looked up from germline, CDR1 is SEHNR and CDR2 is FQNEAQ (reference sequence). The CDR3 sequence is 15 residues long. As DNA, the CDR3 is TGTGCCAGCAGCTTAGTGACAGGGGTATTCTACGAGCAGTACTTC. Protein product: CASSLVTGVFYEQYF.

The chain has TRBV4-1 and TRBJ1-2; 7 bases align to TRBD1. With 4 bases clipped from V and 4 bases from J, the junction kept 9 bases outside the gene matches. CDR3 length: 15 amino acids. Germline V gives CDR1 MGHRA, CDR2 YSYEKL. CDR3 loop: CASSRSGTETYGYTF. The DNA for the CDR3 is TGCGCCAGCAGCCGATCCGGGACAGAGACCTATGGCTACACCTTC.

The chain employs TRBV9 and TRBJ2-1; no definite D call. CDR3 size: 15 residues. Germline V gives CDR1 SGDLS, CDR2 YYNGEE. Trimming stripped 3 bases from V and 0 bases from J, with 10 bases between. The CDR3 sequence: CASSAEHSSYNEQFF. The CDR3 DNA is TGTGCCAGCAGCGCCGAACACAGCTCCTACAATGAGCAGTTCTTC.

This clone has a single count. The chain is built from TRBV7-3 and TRBJ2-2, with 9 bases fitting TRBD1. This CDR3 spans 15 amino acids. Germline CDR1 reads SGHTA; CDR2 reads FQGTGA. Trimming cost V 5 bases and J 4 bases; bases outside gene matches: 5. This chain's CDR3 is CASSPGQGITGELFF. DNA of the CDR3: TGTGCCAGCAGCCCGGGACAGGGAATCACCGGGGAGCTGTTTTTT.

The rearrangement uses TRBV4-2 and TRBJ2-3; TRBD2 might be the D (5 bases). CDR3 length: 15 amino acids. Per germline, CDR1 LGHNA and CDR2 YNFKEQ. V was trimmed by 0 bases and J by 1 base, leaving 8 bases between them. The CDR3 nucleotides read TGTGCCAGCAGCCAAGAGTGGCGGGGCACAGATACGCAGTATTTT. Amino acid sequence: CASSQEWRGTDTQYF.

This clone appeared a few times. The J gene is TRBJ2-5, the V gene TRBV5-5, with 8 bases that match TRBD2. This CDR3 is 19 amino acids long. CDR1 is SGHKS and CDR2 is YYEKEE in the germline V gene (reference sequence). V lost 3 bases, J lost 4 bases, and 20 bases stayed unmatched. Written as DNA, the CDR3 is TGTGCCAGCAGCTGGGGCGGCCTAGCGGGCGCCGCTGGGGCAGAGACCCAGTACTTC. Residues: CASSWGGLAGAAGAETQYF. Full variable domain (rest looked up from reference TRBV5-5 and TRBJ2-5): DAGVTQSPTHLIKTRGQQVTLRCSPISGHKSVSWYQQVLGQGPQFIFQYYEKEERGRGNFPDRFSARQFPNYSSELNVNALLLGDSALYLCASSWGGLAGAAGAETQYFGPGTRLLVL.

This clone occurred a few times. The chain uses TRBV2 and TRBJ2-1, with TRBD2 matching 9 bases. The CDR3 covers 15 residues. From germline, CDR1 is SNHLY and CDR2 FYNNEI. V lost 2 bases and J lost 7; bases outside the gene matches: 6. The chain's CDR3 is CASSERGRAKNEQFF. In DNA form, the CDR3 reads TGTGCCAGCAGTGAACGCGGGAGGGCAAAGAATGAGCAGTTCTTC.

The chain has TRBV6-5 and TRBJ2-7; TRBD1 matches 10 bases. V lost 5 bases and J lost 1; bases outside the gene matches: 2. Looked up from germline, CDR1 is MNHEY and CDR2 is SVGAGI. This CDR3 spans 14 amino acids. The CDR3 sequence: CASSRTGGSYEQYF. The CDR3 DNA sequence: TGTGCCAGCAGTAGGACAGGGGGTTCCTACGAGCAGTACTTC.

The chain couples TRBV10-3 to TRBJ2-7; 8 bases align to TRBD2. Germline V gene sequence: CDR1 ENHRY, CDR2 SYGVKD. CDR3 length: 14 amino acids. After removal of 6 bases from V and 3 bases from J, the junction contained 7 bases not matched to a gene. CDR3 protein: CAIRDGGAGYEQYF. The CDR3 nucleotides are TGTGCCATCAGAGACGGGGGGGCTGGCTACGAGCAGTACTTC.

CDR3 in DNA: TGCGCCAGCAGGGACAGGGCCCCCGGGGAGCTGTTTTTT. Its protein is CASRDRAPGELFF. The V and J genes are TRBV23-1 and TRBJ2-2, with 8 bases fitting TRBD1. TRBV23-1 is noted as an ORF with a role that remains uncertain. This CDR3 comprises 13 residues. V lost 6 bases and J lost 6; bases outside the gene matches: 3.

The chain links TRBV7-6 to TRBJ1-1; no definite D call. The V end lost 3 bases, the J end lost 0 bases, and 8 bases lay between the germline ends. Germline V lookup: CDR1 SGHVS, CDR2 FNYEAQ. This CDR3 region has 14 residues. The CDR3 sequence is CASSLRQLNTEAFF. The CDR3 DNA reads as TGTGCCAGCAGCTTGCGGCAATTGAACACTGAAGCTTTCTTT.

The rearrangement links TRBV7-2 to TRBJ2-7; 7 bases align to TRBD1. This CDR3 is built from 15 residues. CDR1 is SGHTA, CDR2 FQGNSA, per germline. Trimming took 0 bases from V and 2 from J; bases not matched to a gene: 4. The CDR3: CASSLAPGGAYEQYF. The CDR3 region has the DNA TGTGCCAGCAGCTTAGCTCCAGGGGGAGCCTACGAGCAGTACTTC.